Below, 26 T cell receptor beta chains from the same sample are listed, as sequenced in a study of blood T cells in healthy people across ages. A second PCR of roughly 7 to 11 cycles used a sample-barcoded 5' primer and a J-beta primer mix. TCRdb fed the 5' RACE reads into MiXCR, producing one record per CDR3 protein. The sample includes roughly 800,000 distinct CDR3 sequences, 55% to 75% of them seen just once. The sequenced sample was blood. The source of these receptors is a man aged 25 to 45 in good health.

The rearrangement uses TRBV12-3 or TRBV12-4 and TRBJ1-1; D not resolved. Trimming cost V 2 bases and J 4 bases, with 11 bases left between them. The CDR3 is 14 amino acids. CDR3 residues: CASSLSAGPTEAFF. The CDR3 DNA sequence: TGTGCCAGCAGTTTATCCGCCGGACCCACTGAAGCTTTCTTT.

The V call is TRBV20-1, the J call TRBJ2-1; 12 bases agree with TRBD2. Germline V gives CDR1 DFQATT, CDR2 SNEGSKA (reference sequence). The V segment lost 0 bases and the J segment 4 bases; nucleotides outside the gene matches: 1. CDR3 length equals 15 residues. The CDR3 nucleotides are TGCAGTGCTAGAGAGGGACTAGCGGGTTACAATGAGCAGTTCTTC. Protein: CSAREGLAGYNEQFF.

This chain connects TRBV12-3 or TRBV12-4 to TRBJ2-1; a weak D match, TRBD2 (5 bases). Trimming pared 2 bases from V and 6 bases from J, leaving 8 bases between. The CDR3 length is 13 residues. Here the CDR3 reads CASSLSSANEQFF. In nucleotides, the CDR3 is TGTGCCAGCAGTTTAAGTAGCGCCAATGAGCAGTTCTTC.

J is TRBJ2-1 and V is TRBV9, with D unresolved. Germline lookup yields CDR1 SGDLS and CDR2 YYNGEE. CDR3 length equals 15 residues. With 0 bases removed from V and 9 bases from J, the gap between germline ends came to 16 bases. CDR3 loop: CASSVVLGSSGEQFF. The CDR3 DNA reads as TGTGCCAGCAGCGTAGTTTTAGGTAGTTCGGGTGAGCAGTTCTTC.

J is TRBJ1-5 and V is TRBV29-1; maybe TRBD1 (6 bases). With 5 bases removed from V and 4 bases from J, the gap between germline ends came to 15 bases. Germline-derived CDR1 and CDR2 are SQVTM and ANQGSEA. CDR3 size: 14 residues. The CDR3 reads CSVKNGGPNQPQHF. In nucleotides, the CDR3 is TGCAGCGTTAAAAATGGGGGGCCGAATCAGCCCCAGCATTTT.

The rearrangement joins TRBV10-3 to TRBJ2-1, with 10 nucleotides matching TRBD2. Trimming removed 6 bases from V and 2 bases from J; junction bases left unmatched: 1. The germline gives CDR1 ENHRY, CDR2 SYGVKD. This CDR3 has 14 residues. The CDR3 here is CAIRAGGTYNEQFF. The DNA for the CDR3 is TGTGCCATCAGAGCGGGGGGGACCTACAATGAGCAGTTCTTC.

This clonotype came up a few times. This chain links TRBV5-1 with TRBJ2-3; D possibly uses TRBD1 or TRBD2 (6 bases each). Germline V gene data show CDR1 as SGHRS and CDR2 as YFSETQ. V lost 4 bases and J 5 bases, leaving 17 bases between the germline ends. The CDR3 extends over 15 amino acids. The CDR3, as DNA: TGCGCCAGCAGCCAGGAAGGGGGGATAGAAGATACGCAGTATTTT. It codes for CASSQEGGIEDTQYF.

The table lists this clonotype with a few counts. The rearrangement links TRBV7-8 to TRBJ2-1, with a tentative D call TRBD2 (6 bases). The CDR3 spans 16 residues. In germline, CDR1 is SGHVS, CDR2 FQNEAQ. Deletions cut 3 bases from V and 7 bases from J, with 19 bases between. CDR3 DNA: TGTGCCAGCAGCTTTCCGGGACTCAGGGCAAAGAATGAGCAGTTCTTC. Residues: CASSFPGLRAKNEQFF.

This clonotype was seen more than once but under ten times. The V call is TRBV10-3, the J call TRBJ2-5; D is unresolved. This CDR3 has 12 residues. V lost 9 bases, J lost 2 bases, and 10 bases lay in between. Germline values: CDR1 ENHRY, CDR2 SYGVKD. The CDR3 here is CAIGSQQETQYF. DNA for the CDR3: TGTGCCATAGGCAGTCAACAAGAGACCCAGTACTTC.

The sample holds a few counts of this clonotype. The V gene is TRBV15, the J gene TRBJ2-5; TRBD1 matches at 9 bases. TRBJ2-7 explains the end of the DNA better; the J call may be wrong. The CDR3 is 15 residues long. The germline V gene encodes CDR1 LNHNV and CDR2 YYDKDF (reference sequence). This CDR3 is CATSRGSGQGYEQYF. CDR3 DNA sequence: TGTGCCACCAGCAGAGGTTCGGGACAGGGCTACGAGCAGTACTTC.

This clonotype was detected many times. The gene calls are TRBV6-5 and TRBJ2-7, with TRBD1 identical over 9 bases. From germline, CDR1 is MNHEY and CDR2 SVGAGI. With 5 bases clipped from V and 2 bases from J, the junction kept 7 bases outside the gene matches. The CDR3 extends over 15 amino acids. In nucleotides, the CDR3 is TGTGCCAGCAGTGCGGGGACAGGGCAACCCTACGAGCAGTACTTC. Translated: CASSAGTGQPYEQYF.

CDR3 nucleotides: TGCAGTGCTGGGATAGATACGCAGTATTTT. Its translation is CSAGIDTQYF. The chain links TRBV20-1 to TRBJ2-3, with D uncertain. Germline-derived CDR1 and CDR2 are DFQATT and SNEGSKA (reference sequence). The CDR3 has 10 amino acids. V was trimmed by 5 bases and J by 5 bases, leaving 5 bases between them.

V is TRBV20-1 and J is TRBJ2-5; 7 bases fit TRBD1. J lost 5 bases, V lost 2 bases, and 20 bases had no gene match. The CDR3 consists of 18 residues. Per the germline V gene, CDR1 is DFQATT and CDR2 is SNEGSKA (reference sequence). In nucleotides, the CDR3 is TGCAGTGCTAGATTGAACAGGGGACCCCGGATGCGAAGTGAGACCCAGTACTTC. Its protein product is CSARLNRGPRMRSETQYF.

There are a few counts of this clonotype. The chain combines TRBV5-1 with TRBJ2-7; the D is unclear. V dropped 4 bases and J dropped 6 bases, with 14 bases sitting between them. The germline V gene has CDR1 SGHRS and CDR2 YFSETQ. The CDR3 sequence is 13 residues long. The CDR3 nucleotides read TGCGCCAGCAGCCCCGCCGGGTTCCCCGAGCAGTACTTC. Translating gives CASSPAGFPEQYF.

The chain joins TRBV12-3 or TRBV12-4 to TRBJ2-1; D remains unclear. V was pared by 3 bases and J by 7 bases, with 10 bases between. The CDR3 covers 13 residues. The CDR3 nucleotides read TGTGCCAGCAGTTTTACTACTGGTAATGAGCAGTTCTTC. Translation: CASSFTTGNEQFF.

This clonotype came up once. This chain uses TRBV10-3 with TRBJ2-1; 9 bases line up with TRBD2. After removal of 0 bases from V and 4 bases from J, the junction contained 4 bases not matched to a gene. Germline CDR1 and CDR2: ENHRY and SYGVKD. The CDR3 is made up of 16 amino acids. This chain's CDR3 is CAISESSGGRYNEQFF. The CDR3 coding sequence is TGTGCCATCAGTGAGTCAAGCGGGGGGAGGTACAATGAGCAGTTCTTC.

This clonotype was counted ten times or more. Mismatch with germline at one junction end may stem from a read error. This chain connects TRBV29-1 to TRBJ1-1, with D unresolved. The germline V gene has CDR1 SQVTM and CDR2 ANQGSEA. The CDR3 has 10 amino acids. In nucleotides, the CDR3 is TGCAGCGTTCGGAACAGTGAAGCTTTCTTT. This encodes CSVRNSEAFF.

The genes are TRBV19 and TRBJ1-5, with TRBD1 matching over 7 bases. CDR3 length equals 15 residues. Germline V CDR1 and CDR2: LNHDA, SQIVND (reference sequence). The J segment lost 5 bases and the V segment lost 7 bases, leaving 11 bases of the junction unmatched. The CDR3 is CASNNGGQAHQPQHF. The CDR3 DNA follows: TGTGCCAGTAACAATGGTGGACAGGCACATCAGCCCCAGCATTTT.

The chain recombines TRBV20-1 with TRBJ2-5; possible D gene TRBD2, 5 bases. The CDR3 runs to 13 residues. Germline lookup yields CDR1 DFQATT and CDR2 SNEGSKA (reference sequence). V lost 3 bases and J lost 3, with 11 bases in between. In DNA, the CDR3 is TGCAGTGCTAGGTTACTAGGTGAAGAGACCCAGTACTTC. Translation gives CSARLLGEETQYF.

The rearrangement uses TRBV11-2 and TRBJ2-1; D remains ambiguous. Germline values: CDR1 SGHAT, CDR2 FQNNGV. V lost 1 base, J lost 9 bases, and 25 bases lay in between. This CDR3 comprises 18 residues. CDR3 region: CASSLVLYSRRVFGEQFF. CDR3 nucleotides: TGTGCCAGCAGCTTAGTTTTATACAGCCGCCGGGTGTTCGGTGAGCAGTTCTTC. Together with reference TRBV11-2 and TRBJ2-1, the CDR3 gives the full variable domain: EAGVAQSPRYKIIEKRQSVAFWCNPISGHATLYWYQQILGQGPKLLIQFQNNGVVDDSQLPKDRFSAERLKGVDSTLKIQPAKLEDSAVYLCASSLVLYSRRVFGEQFFGPGTRLTVL.

The rearrangement uses TRBV20-1 and TRBJ2-3; 8 bases map to TRBD2. This CDR3 is built from 16 residues. V gave up 1 base and J gave up 1 base; unmatched junction bases: 7. In germline, CDR1 is DFQATT, CDR2 SNEGSKA (reference sequence). This CDR3 is CSARADSGARTDTQYF. CDR3 nucleotide sequence: TGCAGTGCTAGAGCAGATAGCGGGGCCCGCACAGATACGCAGTATTTT.

The CDR3 protein is CATSYSGSSGELFF. The CDR3 DNA reads TGTGCCACCAGTTATAGCGGGAGTTCCGGGGAGCTGTTTTTT. The rearrangement links TRBV15 to TRBJ2-2, with 9 bases that match TRBD2. This CDR3 comprises 14 residues. J lost 6 bases, V lost 6 bases, and 5 bases had no gene match. CDR1 is LNHNV, CDR2 YYDKDF, per germline (reference sequence).

The chain couples TRBV28 to TRBJ2-7; tentatively, D is TRBD2 (6 bases). The DNA end favors TRBJ2-1, so the J call may be wrong. From germline, CDR1 is MDHEN and CDR2 SYDVKM. The CDR3 totals 15 residues. CDR3 sequence (DNA): TGTGCCAGCAGTTTATTGGTCGGGGACTTCAACCAGCAGTTCTTC. Its protein is CASSLLVGDFNQQFF.

This chain connects TRBV6-1 to TRBJ2-5; TRBD1 might be the D (5 bases). This CDR3 has 13 amino acids. Germline V lookup: CDR1 MNHNS, CDR2 SASEGT. V lost 6 bases and J lost 0, with 8 bases in between. The CDR3 coding sequence is TGTGCCAGCAGGGACAACTACCAAGAGACCCAGTACTTC. Protein product: CASRDNYQETQYF.

CDR3: CSGGAAKNIQYF. CDR3 nucleotide sequence: TGCAGCGGGGGGGCGGCCAAAAACATTCAGTACTTC. This chain links TRBV29-1 with TRBJ2-4; D may be TRBD1 or TRBD2 (6 bases each). Trimming took 7 bases from V and 1 from J, leaving 8 bases between them. This CDR3 is built from 12 residues. Looked up from germline, CDR1 is SQVTM and CDR2 is ANQGSEA. Full variable domain (missing parts from reference TRBV29-1 and TRBJ2-4): SAVISQKPSRDICQRGTSLTIQCQVDSQVTMMFWYRQQPGQSLTLIATANQGSEATYESGFVIDKFPISRPNLTFSTLTVSNMSPEDSSIYLCSGGAAKNIQYFGAGTRLSVL.

The rearrangement links TRBV13 to TRBJ2-2, with D perhaps TRBD1 or TRBD2 (5 bases each). Trimming cost V 4 bases and J 6 bases, with 21 bases left between them. CDR3 length: 17 residues. The germline V gene encodes CDR1 PRHDT and CDR2 FYEKMQ (reference sequence). The CDR3 region has the DNA TGTGCCAGCAGCTACCTCGGTTGGGGGAGTCGGTCCGGGGAGCTGTTTTTT. Protein sequence: CASSYLGWGSRSGELFF.